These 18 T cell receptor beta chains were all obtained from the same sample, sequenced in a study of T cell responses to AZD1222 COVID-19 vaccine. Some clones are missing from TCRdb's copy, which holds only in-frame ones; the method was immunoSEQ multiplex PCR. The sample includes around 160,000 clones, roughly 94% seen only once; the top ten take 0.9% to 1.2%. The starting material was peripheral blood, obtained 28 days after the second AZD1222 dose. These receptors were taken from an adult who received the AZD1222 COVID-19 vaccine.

The CDR3 region is CASSLGGGGGGYGYTF. DNA of the CDR3: TGTGCCAGCAGCTTAGGGGGTGGTGGGGGAGGTTATGGCTACACCTTC. The rearrangement joins TRBV7-8 to TRBJ1-2; weak D call: TRBD1 (5 bases). Germline V gives CDR1 SGHVS, CDR2 FQNEAQ. CDR3 size: 16 residues. V dropped 1 base and J dropped 5 bases, with 17 bases sitting between them.

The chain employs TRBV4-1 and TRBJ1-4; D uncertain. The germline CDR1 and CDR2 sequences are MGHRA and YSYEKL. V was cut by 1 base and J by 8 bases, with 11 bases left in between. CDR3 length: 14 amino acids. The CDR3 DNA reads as TGCGCCAGCAGCCAAGTTTGGGGAGGCGAAAAACTGTTTTTT. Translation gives CASSQVWGGEKLFF.

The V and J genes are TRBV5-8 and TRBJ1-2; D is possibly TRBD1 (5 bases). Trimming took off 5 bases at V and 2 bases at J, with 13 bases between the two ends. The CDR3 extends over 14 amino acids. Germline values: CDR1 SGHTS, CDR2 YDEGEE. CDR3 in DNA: TGTGCCAGCAGACGTGTAGGGGCCAACTATGGCTACACCTTC. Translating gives CASRRVGANYGYTF. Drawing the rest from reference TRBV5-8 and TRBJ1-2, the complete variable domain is EAGVTQSPTHLIKTRGQQATLRCSPISGHTSVYWYQQALGLGLQFLLWYDEGEERNRGNFPPRFSGRQFPNYSSELNVNALELEDSALYLCASRRVGANYGYTFGSGTRLTVV.

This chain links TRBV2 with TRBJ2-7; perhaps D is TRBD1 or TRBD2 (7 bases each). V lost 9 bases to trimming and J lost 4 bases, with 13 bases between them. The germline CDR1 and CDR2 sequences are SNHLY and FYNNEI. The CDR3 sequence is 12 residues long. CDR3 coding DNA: TGTGCCAGTCGACAGGGAGGGTACGAGCAGTACTTC. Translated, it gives CASRQGGYEQYF.

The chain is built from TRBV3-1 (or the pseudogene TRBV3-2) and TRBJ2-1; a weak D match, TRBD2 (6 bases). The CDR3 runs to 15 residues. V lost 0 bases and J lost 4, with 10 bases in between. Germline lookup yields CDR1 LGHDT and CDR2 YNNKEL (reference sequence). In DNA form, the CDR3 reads TGTGCCAGCAGCCAAGAGGGGCGGGAATACAATGAGCAGTTCTTC. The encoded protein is CASSQEGREYNEQFF.

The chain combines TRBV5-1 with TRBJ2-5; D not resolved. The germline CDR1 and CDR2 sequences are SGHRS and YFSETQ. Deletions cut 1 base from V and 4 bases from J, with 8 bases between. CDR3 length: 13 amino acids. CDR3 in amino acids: CASSLTWVETQYF. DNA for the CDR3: TGCGCCAGCAGCTTGACCTGGGTAGAGACCCAGTACTTC. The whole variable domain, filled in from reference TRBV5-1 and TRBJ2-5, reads KAGVTQTPRYLIKTRGQQVTLSCSPISGHRSVSWYQQTPGQGLQFLFEYFSETQRNKGNFPGRFSGRQFSNSRSEMNVSTLELGDSALYLCASSLTWVETQYFGPGTRLLVL.

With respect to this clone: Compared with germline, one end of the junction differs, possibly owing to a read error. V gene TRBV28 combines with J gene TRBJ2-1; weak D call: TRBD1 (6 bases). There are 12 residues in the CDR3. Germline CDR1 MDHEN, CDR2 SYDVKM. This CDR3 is CASSLLGGEPFF. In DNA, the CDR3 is TGTGCCAGCAGTTTATTAGGGGGAGAGCCGTTCTTC.

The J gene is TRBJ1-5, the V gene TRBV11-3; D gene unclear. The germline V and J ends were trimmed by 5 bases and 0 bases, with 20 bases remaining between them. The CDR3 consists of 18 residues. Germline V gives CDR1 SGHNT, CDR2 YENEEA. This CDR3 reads CASSPLNAVRVSNQPQHF. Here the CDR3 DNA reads TGTGCCAGCAGCCCGTTGAACGCTGTTAGGGTTAGCAATCAGCCCCAGCATTTT.

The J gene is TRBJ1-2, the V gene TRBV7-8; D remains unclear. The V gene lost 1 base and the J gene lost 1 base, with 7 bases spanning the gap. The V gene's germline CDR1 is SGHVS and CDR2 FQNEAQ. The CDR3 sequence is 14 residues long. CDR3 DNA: TGTGCCAGCAGCTTAGGAAGGGTTAACTATGGCTACACCTTC. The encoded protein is CASSLGRVNYGYTF.

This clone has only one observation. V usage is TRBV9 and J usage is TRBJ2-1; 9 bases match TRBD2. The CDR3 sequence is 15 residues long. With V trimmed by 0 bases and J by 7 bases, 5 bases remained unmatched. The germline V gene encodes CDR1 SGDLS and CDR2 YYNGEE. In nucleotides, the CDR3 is TGTGCCAGCAGCGTAGGCGGGGGGGCTCGAAATGAGCAGTTCTTC. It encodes CASSVGGGARNEQFF.

This CDR3 is CSVDRGDNEQFF. The DNA for the CDR3 is TGCAGCGTTGACAGGGGGGACAATGAGCAGTTCTTC. The chain employs TRBV29-1 and TRBJ2-1; D perhaps matches TRBD1 (7 bases). The CDR3 consists of 12 residues. V lost 3 bases to trimming and J lost 5 bases, with 8 bases between them. Germline V lookup: CDR1 SQVTM, CDR2 ANQGSEA.

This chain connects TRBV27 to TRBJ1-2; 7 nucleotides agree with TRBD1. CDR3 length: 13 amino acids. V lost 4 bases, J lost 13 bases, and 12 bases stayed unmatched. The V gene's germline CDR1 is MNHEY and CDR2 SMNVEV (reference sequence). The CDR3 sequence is CASSSREGAAFTF. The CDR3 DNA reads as TGTGCCAGCAGTTCGCGGGAGGGGGCGGCCTTCACCTTC.

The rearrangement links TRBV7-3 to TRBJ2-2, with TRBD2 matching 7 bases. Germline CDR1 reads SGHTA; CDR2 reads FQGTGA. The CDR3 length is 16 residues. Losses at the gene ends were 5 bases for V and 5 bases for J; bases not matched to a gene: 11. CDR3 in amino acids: CASSPRPGLITGELFF. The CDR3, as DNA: TGTGCCAGCAGCCCTCGTCCGGGACTAATAACCGGGGAGCTGTTTTTT.

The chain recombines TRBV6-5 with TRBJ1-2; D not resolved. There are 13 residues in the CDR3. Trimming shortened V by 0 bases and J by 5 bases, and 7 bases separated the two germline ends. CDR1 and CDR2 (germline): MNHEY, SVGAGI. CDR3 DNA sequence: TGTGCCAGCAGTTACTCGTCAACATATGGCTACACCTTC. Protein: CASSYSSTYGYTF.

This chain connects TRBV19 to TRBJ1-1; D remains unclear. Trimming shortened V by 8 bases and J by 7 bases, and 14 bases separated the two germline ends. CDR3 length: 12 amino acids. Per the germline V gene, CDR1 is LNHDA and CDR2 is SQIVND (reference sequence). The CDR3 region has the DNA TGTGCCAGTCGCCCCCAGGAGAGTGAAGCTTTCTTT. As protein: CASRPQESEAFF.

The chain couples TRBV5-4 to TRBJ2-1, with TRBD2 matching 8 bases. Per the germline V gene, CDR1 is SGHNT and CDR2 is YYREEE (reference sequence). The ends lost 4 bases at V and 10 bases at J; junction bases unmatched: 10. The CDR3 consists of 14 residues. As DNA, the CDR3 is TGTGCCAGCAGCCTCGGGGGGGGCGGCAAGGAGCAGTTCTTC. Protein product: CASSLGGGGKEQFF.

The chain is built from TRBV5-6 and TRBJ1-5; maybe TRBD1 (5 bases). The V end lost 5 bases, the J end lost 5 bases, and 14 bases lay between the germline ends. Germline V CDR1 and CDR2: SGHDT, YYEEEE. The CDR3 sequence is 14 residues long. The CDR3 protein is CASSIRESYQPQHF. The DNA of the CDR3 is TGTGCCAGCAGTATCAGGGAAAGTTATCAGCCCCAGCATTTT.

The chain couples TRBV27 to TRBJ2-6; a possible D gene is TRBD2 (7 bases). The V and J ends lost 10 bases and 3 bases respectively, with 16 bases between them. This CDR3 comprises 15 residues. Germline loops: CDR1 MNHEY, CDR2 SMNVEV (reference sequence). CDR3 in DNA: TGTGCCACACTCCCGGGGGGCGTTGGGGCCAACGTCCTGACTTTC. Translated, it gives CATLPGGVGANVLTF.